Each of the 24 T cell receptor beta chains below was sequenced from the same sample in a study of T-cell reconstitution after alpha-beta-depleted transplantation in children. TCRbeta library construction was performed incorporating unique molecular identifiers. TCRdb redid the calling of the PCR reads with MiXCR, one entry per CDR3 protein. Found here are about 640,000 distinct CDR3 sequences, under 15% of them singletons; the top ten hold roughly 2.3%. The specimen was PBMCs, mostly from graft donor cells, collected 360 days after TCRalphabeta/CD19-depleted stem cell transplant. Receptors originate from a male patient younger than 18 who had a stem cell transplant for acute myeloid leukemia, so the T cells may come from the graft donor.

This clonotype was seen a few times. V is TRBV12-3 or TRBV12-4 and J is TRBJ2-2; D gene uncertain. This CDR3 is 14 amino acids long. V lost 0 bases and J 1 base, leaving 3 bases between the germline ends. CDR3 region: CASSLAKNTGELFF. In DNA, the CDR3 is TGTGCCAGCAGTTTAGCCAAGAACACCGGGGAGCTGTTTTTT.

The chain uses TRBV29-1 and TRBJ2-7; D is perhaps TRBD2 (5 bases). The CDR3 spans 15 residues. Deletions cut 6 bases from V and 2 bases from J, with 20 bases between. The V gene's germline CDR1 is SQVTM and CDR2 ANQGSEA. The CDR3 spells CSVAVGPAGAYEQYF. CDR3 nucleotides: TGCAGCGTAGCTGTCGGACCGGCCGGGGCCTACGAGCAGTACTTC.

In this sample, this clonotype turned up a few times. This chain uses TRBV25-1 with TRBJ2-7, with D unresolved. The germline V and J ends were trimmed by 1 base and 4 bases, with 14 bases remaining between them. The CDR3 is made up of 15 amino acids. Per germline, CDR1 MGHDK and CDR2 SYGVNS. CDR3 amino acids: CASSESSGRWYEQYF. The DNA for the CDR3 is TGTGCCAGCAGTGAATCTTCGGGCAGGTGGTACGAGCAGTACTTC.

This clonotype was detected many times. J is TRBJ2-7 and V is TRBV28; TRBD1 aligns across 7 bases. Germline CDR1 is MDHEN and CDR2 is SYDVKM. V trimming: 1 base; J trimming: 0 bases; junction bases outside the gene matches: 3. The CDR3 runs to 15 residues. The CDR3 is CASSLSRGLSYEQYF. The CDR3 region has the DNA TGTGCCAGCAGTTTATCAAGGGGGCTCTCCTACGAGCAGTACTTC.

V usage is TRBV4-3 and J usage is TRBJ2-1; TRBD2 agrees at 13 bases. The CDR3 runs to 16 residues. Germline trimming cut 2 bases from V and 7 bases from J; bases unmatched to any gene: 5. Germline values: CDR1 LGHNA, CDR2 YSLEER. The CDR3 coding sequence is TGCGCCAGCAGCCAACCGGGACTAGCGGGGTTGAATGAGCAGTTCTTC. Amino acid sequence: CASSQPGLAGLNEQFF.

This CDR3 is CASSQVHPSGNEQFF. Written as DNA, the CDR3 is TGTGCCAGCAGCCAAGTCCACCCTAGCGGCAATGAGCAGTTCTTC. The chain employs TRBV3-1 and TRBJ2-1; 7 positions match TRBD2. Germline lookup yields CDR1 LGHDT and CDR2 YNNKEL (reference sequence). The CDR3 is 15 amino acids. Losses at the gene ends were 1 base for V and 6 bases for J; bases not matched to a gene: 6.

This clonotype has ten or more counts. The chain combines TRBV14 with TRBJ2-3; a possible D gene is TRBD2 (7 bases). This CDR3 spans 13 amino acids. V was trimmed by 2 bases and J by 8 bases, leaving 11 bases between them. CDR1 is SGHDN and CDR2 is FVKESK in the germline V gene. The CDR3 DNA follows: TGTGCCAGCAGCCAACAAGGGGGGGCTACGCAGTATTTT. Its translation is CASSQQGGATQYF.

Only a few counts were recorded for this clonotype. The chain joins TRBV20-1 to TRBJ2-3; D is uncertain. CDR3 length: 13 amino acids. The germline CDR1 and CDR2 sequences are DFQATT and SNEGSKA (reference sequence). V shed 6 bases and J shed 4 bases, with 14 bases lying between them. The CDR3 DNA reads TGCAGTGCGTCGAGGCATCCCGCAGATACGCAGTATTTT. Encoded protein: CSASRHPADTQYF.

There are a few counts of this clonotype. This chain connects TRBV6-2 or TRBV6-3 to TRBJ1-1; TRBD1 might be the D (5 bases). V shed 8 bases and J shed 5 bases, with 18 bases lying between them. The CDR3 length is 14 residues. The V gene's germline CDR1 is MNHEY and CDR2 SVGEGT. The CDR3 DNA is TGTGCCAGCGAAGTTGCTGGGGGATGGACTGAAGCTTTCTTT. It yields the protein CASEVAGGWTEAFF.

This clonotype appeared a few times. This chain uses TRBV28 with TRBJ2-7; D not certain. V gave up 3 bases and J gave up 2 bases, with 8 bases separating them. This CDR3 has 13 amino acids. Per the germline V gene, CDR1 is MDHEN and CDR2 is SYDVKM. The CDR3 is CASSLISAYEQYF. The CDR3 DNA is TGTGCCAGCAGTTTGATCAGTGCCTACGAGCAGTACTTC.

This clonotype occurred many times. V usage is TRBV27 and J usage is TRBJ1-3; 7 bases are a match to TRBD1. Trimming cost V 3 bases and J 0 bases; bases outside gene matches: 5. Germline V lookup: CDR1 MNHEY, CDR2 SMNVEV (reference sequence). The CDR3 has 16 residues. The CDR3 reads CASSFNGQVSGNTIYF. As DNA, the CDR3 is TGTGCCAGCAGTTTTAACGGACAGGTCTCTGGAAACACCATATATTTT.

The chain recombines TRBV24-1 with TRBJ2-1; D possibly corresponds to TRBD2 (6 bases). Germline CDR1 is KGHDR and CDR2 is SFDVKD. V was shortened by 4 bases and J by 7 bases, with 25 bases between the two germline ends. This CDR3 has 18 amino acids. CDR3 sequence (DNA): TGTGCCACCAGTGACACAACCGCCGGGACTTTTATGAAGAATGAGCAGTTCTTC. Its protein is CATSDTTAGTFMKNEQFF.

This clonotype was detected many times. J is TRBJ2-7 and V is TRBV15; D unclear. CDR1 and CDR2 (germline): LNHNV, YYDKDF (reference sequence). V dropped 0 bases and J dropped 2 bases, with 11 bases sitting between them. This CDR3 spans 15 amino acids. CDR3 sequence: CATSRDQLATYEQYF. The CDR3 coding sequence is TGTGCCACCAGCAGAGATCAATTAGCTACCTACGAGCAGTACTTC.

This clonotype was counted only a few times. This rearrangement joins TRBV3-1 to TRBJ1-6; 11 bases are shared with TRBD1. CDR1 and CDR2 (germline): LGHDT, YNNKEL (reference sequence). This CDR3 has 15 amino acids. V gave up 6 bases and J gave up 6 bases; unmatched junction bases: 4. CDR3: CASRSGTGGNSPLHF. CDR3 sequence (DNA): TGTGCCAGCAGATCCGGGACAGGGGGTAATTCACCCCTCCACTTT.

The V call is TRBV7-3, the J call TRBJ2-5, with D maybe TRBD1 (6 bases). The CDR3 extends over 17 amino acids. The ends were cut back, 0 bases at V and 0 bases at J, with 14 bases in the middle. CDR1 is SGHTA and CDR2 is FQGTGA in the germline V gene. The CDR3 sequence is CASSLTHRVGYQETQYF. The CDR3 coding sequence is TGTGCCAGCAGCTTAACCCACAGGGTAGGGTACCAAGAGACCCAGTACTTC.

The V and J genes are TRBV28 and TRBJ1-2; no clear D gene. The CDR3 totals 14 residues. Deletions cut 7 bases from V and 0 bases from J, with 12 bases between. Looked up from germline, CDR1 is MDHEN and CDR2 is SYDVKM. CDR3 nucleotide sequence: TGTGCCAGCACCTCTACAACAGCTAACTATGGCTACACCTTC. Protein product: CASTSTTANYGYTF.

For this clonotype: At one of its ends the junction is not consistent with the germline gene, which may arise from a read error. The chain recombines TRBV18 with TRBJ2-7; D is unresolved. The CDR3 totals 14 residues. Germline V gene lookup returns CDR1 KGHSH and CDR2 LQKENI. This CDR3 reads CASSPMKVGYEEYF. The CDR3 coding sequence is TGTGCCAGCTCACCAATGAAGGTCGGCTACGAGGAGTACTTC.

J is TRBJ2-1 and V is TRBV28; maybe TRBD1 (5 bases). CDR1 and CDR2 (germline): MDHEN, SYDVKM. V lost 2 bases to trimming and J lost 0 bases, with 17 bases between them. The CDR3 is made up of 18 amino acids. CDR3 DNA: TGTGCCAGCAGTTTACGACAGTTATCTGGATCCTCCTACAATGAGCAGTTCTTC. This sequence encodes CASSLRQLSGSSYNEQFF.

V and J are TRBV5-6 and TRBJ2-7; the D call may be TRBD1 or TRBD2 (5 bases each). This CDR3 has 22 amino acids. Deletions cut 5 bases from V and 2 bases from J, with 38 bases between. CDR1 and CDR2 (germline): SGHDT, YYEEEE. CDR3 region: CASRPVRGRLIAPGIVTYEQYF. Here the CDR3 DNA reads TGTGCCAGCAGGCCGGTGAGGGGCCGTTTGATTGCCCCCGGAATTGTCACCTACGAGCAGTACTTC.

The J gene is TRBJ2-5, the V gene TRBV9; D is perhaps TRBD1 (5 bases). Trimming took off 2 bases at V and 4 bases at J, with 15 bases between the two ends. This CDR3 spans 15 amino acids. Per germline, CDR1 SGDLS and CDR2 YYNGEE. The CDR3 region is CASSVFGRVGETQYF. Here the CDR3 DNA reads TGTGCCAGCAGCGTTTTTGGCAGGGTAGGAGAGACCCAGTACTTC. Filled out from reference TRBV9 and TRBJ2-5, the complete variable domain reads DSGVTQTPKHLITATGQRVTLRCSPRSGDLSVYWYQQSLDQGLQFLIQYYNGEERAKGNILERFSAQQFPDLHSELNLSSLELGDSALYFCASSVFGRVGETQYFGPGTRLLVL.

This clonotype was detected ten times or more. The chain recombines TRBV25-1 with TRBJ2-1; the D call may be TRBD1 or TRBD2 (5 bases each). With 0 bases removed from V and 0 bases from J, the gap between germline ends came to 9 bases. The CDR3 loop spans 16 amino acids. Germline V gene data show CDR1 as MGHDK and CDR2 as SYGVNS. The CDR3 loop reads CASSEYEGSSYNEQFF. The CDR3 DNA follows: TGTGCCAGCAGTGAATATGAGGGGAGCTCCTACAATGAGCAGTTCTTC.

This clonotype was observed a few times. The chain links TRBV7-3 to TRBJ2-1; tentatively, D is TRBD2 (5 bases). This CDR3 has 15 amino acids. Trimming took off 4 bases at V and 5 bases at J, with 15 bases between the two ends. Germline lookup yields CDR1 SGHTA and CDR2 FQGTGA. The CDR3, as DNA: TGTGCCAGCAGCTCTACCGGGGTAATTCACAATGAGCAGTTCTTC. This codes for CASSSTGVIHNEQFF.

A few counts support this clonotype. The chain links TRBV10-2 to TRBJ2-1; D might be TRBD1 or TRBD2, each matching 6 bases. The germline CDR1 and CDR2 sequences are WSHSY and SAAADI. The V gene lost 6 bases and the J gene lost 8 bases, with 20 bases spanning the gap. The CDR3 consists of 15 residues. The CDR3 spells CASSAGHAFNYEQFF. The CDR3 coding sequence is TGCGCCAGCAGCGCGGGACACGCCTTTAACTATGAGCAGTTCTTC.

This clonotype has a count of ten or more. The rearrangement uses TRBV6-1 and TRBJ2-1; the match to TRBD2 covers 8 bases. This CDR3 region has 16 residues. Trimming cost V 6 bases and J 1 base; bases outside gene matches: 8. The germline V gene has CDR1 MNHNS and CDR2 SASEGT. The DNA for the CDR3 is TGTGCCAGCAGACCCGGGGTAGCGGGATCCTACAATGAGCAGTTCTTC. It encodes CASRPGVAGSYNEQFF.